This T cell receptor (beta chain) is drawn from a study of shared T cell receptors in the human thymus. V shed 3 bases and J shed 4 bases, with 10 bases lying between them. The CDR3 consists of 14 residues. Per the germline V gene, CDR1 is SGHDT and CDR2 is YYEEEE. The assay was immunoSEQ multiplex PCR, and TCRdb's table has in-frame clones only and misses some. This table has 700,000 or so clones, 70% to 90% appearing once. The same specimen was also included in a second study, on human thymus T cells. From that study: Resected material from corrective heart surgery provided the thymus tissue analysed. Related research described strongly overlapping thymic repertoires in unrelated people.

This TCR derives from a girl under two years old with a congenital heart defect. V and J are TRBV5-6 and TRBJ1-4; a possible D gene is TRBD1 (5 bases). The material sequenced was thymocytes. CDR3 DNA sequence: TGTGCCAGCAGCTGCAGGGAAGGTAATGAAAAACTGTTTTTT. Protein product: CASSCREGNEKLFF.